The T cell receptor (beta chain) described here comes from a study of tumor and adjacent non-tumor tissue in lung cancer. V was cut by 1 base and J by 0 bases, with 10 bases left in between. CDR3 size: 16 residues. Germline CDR1 WSHSY, CDR2 SAAADI. TCRbeta libraries were built with three rounds of nested PCR, modified from ARM-PCR. TCRdb analysed the multiplex PCR reads with MiXCR anew, one entry per CDR3 protein. The table lists approximately 62,000 distinct CDR3 sequences, roughly two thirds of them singletons. No cell sorting was done before RNA was extracted from the tissue. Distant lung tissue was collected more than 3 cm away from the tumor edge.

The chain joins TRBV10-2 to TRBJ1-3; perhaps TRBD1 as D (5 bases). The clonotype was recovered from a man in his 70s with non-small cell lung cancer. The sample comprised distant non-tumor lung tissue. The CDR3 DNA sequence: TGCGCCAGCAGTGAGTACCCTGACAGCTCTGGAAACACCATATATTTT. Amino acids: CASSEYPDSSGNTIYF.